Described below is a single TCR beta chain sequence and its context. The target of this receptor is not known. Base qualities are not recorded, but no much larger clone differs from it by a single base. This sample was included in a study of CD8 T cells in ankylosing spondylitis (dated by TCRdb to 2017 to 2019). As for the study more broadly: The study set out to find disease-linked TCR variants by profiling T cell receptor beta repertoires in ankylosing spondylitis patients and healthy donors. Peripheral blood was sampled, and synovial fluid was also collected from ankylosing spondylitis patients. In total, the full study cohort was made up of about 110 healthy donors and some 26 ankylosing spondylitis patients. What the work shows at the level of the full study, not this receptor alone: Some of the motif variants had been reported before in the synovial fluid and blood of reactive arthritis patients, a finding that suggests common disease-initiation mechanisms. The disease-linked clones were reported to be significantly enriched in matched synovial fluid samples from ankylosing spondylitis patients. A TCR beta motif of about 8 highly homologous amino acid variants appeared characteristic of blood from ankylosing spondylitis patients. The disease-linked clones had a CD8+ phenotype and were found at relatively low frequencies in peripheral blood.

The run used an Illumina HiSeq 2500. TCR beta libraries were prepared by quantitative 5'-RACE with molecular barcodes. The authors' pipeline ran thus. A new computational method, built on a probabilistic model of VDJ rearrangement, was used to identify disease-linked TCR variants. The public reads were run again by TCRdb, first through fastp at Q25 and then through MiXCR, and only productive beta chains were kept. CDR3 protein sequences are deduplicated, and each keeps its most common genes and DNA. TCRdb, not the original authors, processed these V and J calls. The sample profile shows a few hundred thousand distinct CDR3 sequences; about 20% of them were found once. Roughly 8% of the sample lies in the top ten. V is reduced by 5 bases and J by 3 bases, leaving a spacing of 12 bases between them. The CDR3 measures 14 amino acids from cysteine to phenylalanine. Only the CDR3 portion is preserved as DNA: 42 bases, with reading frame beginning at the first base.

Sequencing input: blood, either unsorted or a sorted T cell fraction (not recorded which). The sequence was collected from a male donor with ankylosing spondylitis or in good health (not recorded which). Recombination linked TRBV12-3 or TRBV12-4 to TRBJ2-3; the D segment could be TRBD2, given 6 matching bases. In nucleotides, the sequence is TGTGCCAGCAGTCCTCGGGGGAGGACAGATACGCAGTATTTT. The resulting protein is CASSPRGRTDTQYF.